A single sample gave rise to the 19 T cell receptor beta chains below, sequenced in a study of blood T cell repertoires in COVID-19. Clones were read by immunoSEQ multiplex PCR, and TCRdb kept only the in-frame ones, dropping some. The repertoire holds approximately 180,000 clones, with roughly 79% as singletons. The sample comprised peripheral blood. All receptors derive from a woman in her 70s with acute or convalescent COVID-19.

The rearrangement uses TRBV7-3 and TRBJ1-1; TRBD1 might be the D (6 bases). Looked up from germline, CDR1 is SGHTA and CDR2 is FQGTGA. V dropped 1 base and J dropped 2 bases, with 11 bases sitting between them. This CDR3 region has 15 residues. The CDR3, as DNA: TGTGCCAGCAGCTTAAATGGGGGCTTAAACACTGAAGCTTTCTTT. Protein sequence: CASSLNGGLNTEAFF.

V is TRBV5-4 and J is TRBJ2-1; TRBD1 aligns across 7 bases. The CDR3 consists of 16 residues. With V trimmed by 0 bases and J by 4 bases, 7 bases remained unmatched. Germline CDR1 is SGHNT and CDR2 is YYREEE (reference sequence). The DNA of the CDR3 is TGTGCCAGCAGCTTGGGAACAGGGGATATTTACAATGAGCAGTTCTTC. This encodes CASSLGTGDIYNEQFF.

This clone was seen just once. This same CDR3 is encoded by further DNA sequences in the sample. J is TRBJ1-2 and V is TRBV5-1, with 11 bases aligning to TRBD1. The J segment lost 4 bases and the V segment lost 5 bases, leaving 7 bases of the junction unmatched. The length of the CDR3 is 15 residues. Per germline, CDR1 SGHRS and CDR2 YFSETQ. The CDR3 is CASRPGTGGTYGYTF. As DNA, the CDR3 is TGCGCCAGCAGGCCCGGGACAGGGGGTACCTATGGCTACACCTTC.

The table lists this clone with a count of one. DNA of the CDR3: TGTGCCATCAGTGAGTCAGCCAGACAGGCGGATACGCAGTATTTT. This gives the protein CAISESARQADTQYF. The genes are TRBV10-3 and TRBJ2-3; D is perhaps TRBD1 (6 bases). Per the germline V gene, CDR1 is ENHRY and CDR2 is SYGVKD. The V gene lost 0 bases and the J gene lost 6 bases, with 13 bases spanning the gap. The CDR3 contains 15 residues.

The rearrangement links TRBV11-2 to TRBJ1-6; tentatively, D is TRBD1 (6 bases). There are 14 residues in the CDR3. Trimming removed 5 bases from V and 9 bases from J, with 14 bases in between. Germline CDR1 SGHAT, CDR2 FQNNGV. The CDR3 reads CASSMDWGLSPLHF. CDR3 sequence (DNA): TGTGCCAGCAGCATGGACTGGGGGCTTTCACCCCTCCACTTT. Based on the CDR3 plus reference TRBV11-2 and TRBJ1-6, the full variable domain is EAGVAQSPRYKIIEKRQSVAFWCNPISGHATLYWYQQILGQGPKLLIQFQNNGVVDDSQLPKDRFSAERLKGVDSTLKIQPAKLEDSAVYLCASSMDWGLSPLHFGNGTRLTVT.

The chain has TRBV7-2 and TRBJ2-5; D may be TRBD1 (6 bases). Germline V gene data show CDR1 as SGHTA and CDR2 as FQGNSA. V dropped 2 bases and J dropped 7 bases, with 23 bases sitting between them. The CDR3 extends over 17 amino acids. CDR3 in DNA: TGTGCCAGCAGCTTAACCCGACCGGGACATACGGCCGGGACCCAGTACTTC. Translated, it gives CASSLTRPGHTAGTQYF.

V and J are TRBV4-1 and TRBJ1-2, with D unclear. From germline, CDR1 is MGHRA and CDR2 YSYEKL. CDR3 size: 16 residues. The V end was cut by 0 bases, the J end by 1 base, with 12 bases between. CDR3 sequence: CASSQETRRLNYGYTF. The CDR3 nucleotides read TGCGCCAGCAGCCAAGAGACTAGAAGGCTTAACTATGGCTACACCTTC.

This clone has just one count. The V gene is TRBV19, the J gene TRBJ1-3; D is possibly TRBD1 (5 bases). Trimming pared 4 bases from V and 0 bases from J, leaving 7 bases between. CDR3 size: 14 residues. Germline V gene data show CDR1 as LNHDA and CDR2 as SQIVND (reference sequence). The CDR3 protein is CASSTGNSGNTIYF. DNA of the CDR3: TGTGCCAGTAGTACAGGGAACTCTGGAAACACCATATATTTT. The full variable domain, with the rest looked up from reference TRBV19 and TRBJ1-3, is DGGITQSPKYLFRKEGQNVTLSCEQNLNHDAMYWYRQDPGQGLRLIYYSQIVNDFQKGDIAEGYSVSREKKESFPLTVTSAQKNPTAFYLCASSTGNSGNTIYFGEGSWLTVV.

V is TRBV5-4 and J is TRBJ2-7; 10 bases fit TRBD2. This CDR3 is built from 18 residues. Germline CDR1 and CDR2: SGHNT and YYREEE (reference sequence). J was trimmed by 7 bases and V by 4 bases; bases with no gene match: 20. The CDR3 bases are TGTGCCAGCAGCAACACCGGGACTAGCGAGGGCCTCTTTCGGGAGCAGTACTTC. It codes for CASSNTGTSEGLFREQYF.

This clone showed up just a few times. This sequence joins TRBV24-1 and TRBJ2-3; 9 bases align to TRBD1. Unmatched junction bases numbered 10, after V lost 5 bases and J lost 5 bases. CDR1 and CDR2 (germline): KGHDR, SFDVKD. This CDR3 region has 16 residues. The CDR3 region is CATSAPTGGLRDTQYF. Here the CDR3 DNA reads TGTGCCACCAGTGCCCCGACAGGGGGTCTGAGAGATACGCAGTATTTT.

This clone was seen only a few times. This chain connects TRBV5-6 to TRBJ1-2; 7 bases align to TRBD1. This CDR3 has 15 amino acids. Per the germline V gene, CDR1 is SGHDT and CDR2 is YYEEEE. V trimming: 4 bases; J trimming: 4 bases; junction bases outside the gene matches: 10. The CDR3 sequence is CASSANRGLSYGYTF. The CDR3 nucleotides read TGTGCCAGCAGCGCGAACAGGGGATTAAGCTATGGCTACACCTTC.

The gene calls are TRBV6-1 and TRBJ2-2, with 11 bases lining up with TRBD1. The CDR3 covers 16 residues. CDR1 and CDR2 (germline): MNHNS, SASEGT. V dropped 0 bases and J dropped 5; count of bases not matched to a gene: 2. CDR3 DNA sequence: TGTGCCAGCAGTGAAGCGGACAGGGGGCATACCGGGGAGCTGTTTTTT. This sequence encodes CASSEADRGHTGELFF.

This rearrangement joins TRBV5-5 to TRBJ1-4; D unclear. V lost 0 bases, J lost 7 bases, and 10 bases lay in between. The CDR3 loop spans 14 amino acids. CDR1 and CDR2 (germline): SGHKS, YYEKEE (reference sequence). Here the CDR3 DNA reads TGTGCCAGCAGCTTGGACAGCTTTCGTGAAAAACTGTTTTTT. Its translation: CASSLDSFREKLFF.

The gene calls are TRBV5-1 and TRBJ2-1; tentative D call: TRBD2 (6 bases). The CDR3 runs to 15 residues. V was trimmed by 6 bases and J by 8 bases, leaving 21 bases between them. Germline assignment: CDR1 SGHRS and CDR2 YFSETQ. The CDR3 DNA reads TGCGCCAGCAACCCCGGGGGTGCAGAGGGCGATGAGCAGTTCTTC. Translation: CASNPGGAEGDEQFF.

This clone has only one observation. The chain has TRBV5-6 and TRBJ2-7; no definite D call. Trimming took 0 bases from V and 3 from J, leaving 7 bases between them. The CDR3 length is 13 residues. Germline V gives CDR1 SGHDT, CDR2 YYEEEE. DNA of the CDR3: TGTGCCAGCAGCTTGGGCGGTTACTACGAGCAGTACTTC. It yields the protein CASSLGGYYEQYF.

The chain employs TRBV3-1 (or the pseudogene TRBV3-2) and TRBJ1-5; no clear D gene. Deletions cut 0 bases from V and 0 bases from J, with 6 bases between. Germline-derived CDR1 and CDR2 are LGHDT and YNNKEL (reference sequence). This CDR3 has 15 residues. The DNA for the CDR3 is TGTGCCAGCAGCCAAGATACGGGTAGCAATCAGCCCCAGCATTTT. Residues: CASSQDTGSNQPQHF.

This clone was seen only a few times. The CDR3 coding sequence is TGTGCCAGCAGCACCATCCGGGGGGCCCAGCATTTT. It translates to CASSTIRGAQHF. The chain has TRBV12-3 or TRBV12-4 and TRBJ1-5; possible D gene TRBD1, 5 bases. The CDR3 contains 12 residues. Trimming removed 6 bases at V and 11 bases at J, with 14 bases between.

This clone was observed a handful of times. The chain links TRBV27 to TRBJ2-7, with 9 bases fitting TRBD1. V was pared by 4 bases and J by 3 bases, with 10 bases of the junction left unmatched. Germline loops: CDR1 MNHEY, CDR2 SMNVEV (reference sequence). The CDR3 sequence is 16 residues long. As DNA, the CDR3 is TGTGCCAGCAGTTCTCCGACAGGGGGGATCGTCTACGAGCAGTACTTC. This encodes CASSSPTGGIVYEQYF.

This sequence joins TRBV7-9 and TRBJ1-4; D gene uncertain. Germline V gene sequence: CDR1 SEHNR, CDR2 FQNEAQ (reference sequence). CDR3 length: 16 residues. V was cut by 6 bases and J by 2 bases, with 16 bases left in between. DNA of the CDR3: TGTGCCAGCAGAAAGGTGGGGAGCCCCACTAATGAAAAACTGTTTTTT. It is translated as CASRKVGSPTNEKLFF.